Listed below are T cell receptor beta chains from one sample, sequenced in a study of blood T cell repertoires in COVID-19. Sequenced by immunoSEQ multiplex PCR; TCRdb stores in-frame clones only, minus some. The table includes about 260,000 clones, around 84% detected once. Sequenced sample: PBMCs or T cells enriched from blood (not recorded which). The receptors were sampled from a man aged 25 to 40 with acute COVID-19. CDR3s include the opening cysteine and the closing phenylalanine or tryptophan. The D gene is left open where the match is weak. The size entry is marked missing in some rows and otherwise reads once, few, many or a size class.

TGTGCCAGCAGTTCCGGGTCGCCGGATGAAAAACTGTTTTTT | CASSSGSPDEKLFF | NA | TRBJ1-4 | TRBV28 | NA
TGTGCCAGCAGCGGTGGCTCGACAGCGAACACCGGGGAGCTGTTTTTT | CASSGGSTANTGELFF | NA | TRBJ2-2 | TRBV9 | NA
TGTGCCAGCAGTTTAGAGGGTGGCAGTAAAAGGACTAATGAAAAACTGTTTTTT | CASSLEGGSKRTNEKLFF | few | TRBJ1-4 | TRBV28 | NA
TGCGCCAGCAGTGACGCGGGAGGGCCAATTGACTACAATGAGCAGTTCTTC | CASSDAGGPIDYNEQFF | few | TRBJ2-1 | TRBV10-1 | TRBD2
TGCGCCAGCAGCCAGGGGAGGGCTAATGAAAAACTGTTTTTT | CASSQGRANEKLFF | NA | TRBJ1-4 | TRBV4-3 | NA
TGTGCCAGTAGGGACAGGGATGTGAACACTGAAGCTTTCTTT | CASRDRDVNTEAFF | NA | TRBJ1-1 | TRBV18 | TRBD1
TGCAGCGTTGAACGAGCCGGCACTGAAGCTTTCTTT | CSVERAGTEAFF | NA | TRBJ1-1 | TRBV29-1 | NA
TGTGCCAGCAGTGAAATCCTGGCATCCAATGAGCAGTTCTTC | CASSEILASNEQFF | NA | TRBJ2-1 | TRBV2 | NA
TGTGCTAGTGGGGACTCCCAGTTGGCGGATACGCAGTATTTT | CASGDSQLADTQYF | NA | TRBJ2-3 | TRBV12-5 | NA
TGTGCCAGCTCACCACAGAGTACCGATGAGCAGTTCTTC | CASSPQSTDEQFF | NA | TRBJ2-1 | TRBV18 | NA
TGTGCCAGCAGTTTTCCCAGTCCAGCTTTCTTT | CASSFPSPAFF | NA | TRBJ1-1 | TRBV2 | NA
TGTGCCAGCAGCCCTAGCGGGGGGATCTACAATGAGCAGTTCTTC | CASSPSGGIYNEQFF | once | TRBJ2-1 | TRBV3-1/TRBV3-2 | TRBD2
TGTGCCAGCAGCTTAAACGGGAGGGCCGTCCGGGGTGAGCAGTTCTTC | CASSLNGRAVRGEQFF | NA | TRBJ2-1 | TRBV7-2 | TRBD2
TGTGCCAGTACCCCAGGCACAGATACGCAGTATTTT | CASTPGTDTQYF | NA | TRBJ2-3 | TRBV19 | NA
TGTGCCAGCAGCGTAGAGGTTTGGGGAGCTGGAAACACCATATATTTT | CASSVEVWGAGNTIYF | NA | TRBJ1-3 | TRBV9 | NA
TGTGCCAGTTCCGACCCGAGAGGTGGGGAGCGGAACACTGAAGCTTTCTTT | CASSDPRGGERNTEAFF | NA | TRBJ1-1 | TRBV19 | NA
TGCGCCAGCAGCTTGGTGACTAGCGGGGGATATGAGCAGTTCTTC | CASSLVTSGGYEQFF | few | TRBJ2-1 | TRBV5-1 | TRBD2
TGCGCCAGCAGTCAATCATCCAGGAACACCGGGGAGCTGTTTTTT | CASSQSSRNTGELFF | NA | TRBJ2-2 | TRBV23-1 | NA
TGCGCCAGCAGCCAAGAAGGCCAGGTCACCGGGGAGCTGTTTTTT | CASSQEGQVTGELFF | NA | TRBJ2-2 | TRBV4-3 | NA
TGTGCCAGCAGTTTTCGGGAAAGGAGTTCACCCCTCCACTTT | CASSFRERSSPLHF | NA | TRBJ1-6 | TRBV27 | NA
TGTGCCAGCGGGACTGAACCCCATGAAAAACTGTTTTTT | CASGTEPHEKLFF | NA | TRBJ1-4 | TRBV28 | NA
TGTGCCGGGGGGACAGGGGCGGCTGGAAACACCATATATTTT | CAGGTGAAGNTIYF | NA | TRBJ1-3 | TRBV2 | TRBD1
TGCGCCAGCAGCGACTCTATGGGAAACACCATATATTTT | CASSDSMGNTIYF | NA | TRBJ1-3 | TRBV5-1 | NA
TGTGCCACCAGTGATGATGTGCGTTTGGACACCGGGGAGCTGTTTTTT | CATSDDVRLDTGELFF | NA | TRBJ2-2 | TRBV24-1 | NA
TGTGCCAGCAGATGGGGGGAAATAGAGACCCAGTACTTC | CASRWGEIETQYF | NA | TRBJ2-5 | TRBV25-1 | NA
TGTGCCAGTAGTATAGTTCGACTGAGTAATCAGCCCCAGCATTTT | CASSIVRLSNQPQHF | NA | TRBJ1-5 | TRBV19 | NA
TGCAGCGTTGACCCCATCGACAGGGCCAACTATGGCTACACCTTC | CSVDPIDRANYGYTF | NA | TRBJ1-2 | TRBV29-1 | TRBD1
TGTGCCAGCAGCCAGAGGACAGGGAACACCATATATTTT | CASSQRTGNTIYF | NA | TRBJ1-3 | TRBV14 | TRBD1
TGCGCCAGCCAGCAGGGACAGGGGGCTTCAGATACGCAGTATTTT | CASQQGQGASDTQYF | NA | TRBJ2-3 | TRBV5-1 | TRBD1
TGTGCCAGCAGTGAAGCGGTGGGAGGGGGGAACTATGGCTACACCTTC | CASSEAVGGGNYGYTF | NA | TRBJ1-2 | TRBV6-1 | NA
TGTGCCAGCAGCCGAAACACCCAGCGTGAAGCTTTCTTT | CASSRNTQREAFF | NA | TRBJ1-1 | TRBV2 | NA
TGTGCCAGCAGGCGTGAACAGGGGAACACCGGGGAGCTGTTTTTT | CASRREQGNTGELFF | NA | TRBJ2-2 | TRBV2 | NA
TGTGCCAGCAGCTCCGATTACGGGACAGGCAATCGTGGCTACACCTTC | CASSSDYGTGNRGYTF | NA | TRBJ1-2 | TRBV5-4 | TRBD1
TGTGCCAGCAGTGATAATTGGGCCAGGGATACACCCCTCCACTTT | CASSDNWARDTPLHF | NA | TRBJ1-6 | TRBV6-1 | NA
TGTGCCAGCAGTTTTGGCGGAGGAAGCAATCAGCCCCAGCATTTT | CASSFGGGSNQPQHF | NA | TRBJ1-5 | TRBV27 | NA
TGTGCCAGCAGTGACCCGGGACAGCCTAGCAATCAGCCCCAGCATTTT | CASSDPGQPSNQPQHF | NA | TRBJ1-5 | TRBV28 | TRBD1
TGTGCCACCAGTGATTCGGGACTAGCAGATACGCAGTATTTT | CATSDSGLADTQYF | once | TRBJ2-3 | TRBV24-1 | TRBD2
TGTGCCAGTAGTATTGCGTCAAGCTCCTACAATGAGCAGTTCTTC | CASSIASSSYNEQFF | NA | TRBJ2-1 | TRBV19 | NA
TGTGCCAGCTCACCAGTCCGGGGGAACACTGAAGCTTTCTTT | CASSPVRGNTEAFF | NA | TRBJ1-1 | TRBV18 | NA
TGTGCCACCAGCAGAGGAGTAAACACCGGGGAGCTGTTTTTT | CATSRGVNTGELFF | NA | TRBJ2-2 | TRBV15 | NA
TGTGCCAGCAGCCAAGCCCTATGGGGACTAAAATCGAACACTGAAGCTTTCTTT | CASSQALWGLKSNTEAFF | NA | TRBJ1-1 | TRBV14 | NA
TGTGCCAGCAGAGCCCAGGAGGGGGCTGCAGATACGCAGTATTTT | CASRAQEGAADTQYF | NA | TRBJ2-3 | TRBV11-2 | NA
TGTGCCAGCAGTGACCAGGGGGCGCGCGGTGGCTACACCTTC | CASSDQGARGGYTF | NA | TRBJ1-2 | TRBV6-1 | TRBD1
TGTGCCAGCAATCGTGGAGCGGCGGATGAAAAACTGTTTTTT | CASNRGAADEKLFF | NA | TRBJ1-4 | TRBV3-1/TRBV3-2 | NA
TGCAGTGCTACGCGCGAGGAGGTAGCTTTCTTT | CSATREEVAFF | NA | TRBJ1-1 | TRBV20-1 | NA
TGTGCCAGCAGTCCGGACGGGCAGGGAAGCTCACCCCTCCACTTT | CASSPDGQGSSPLHF | NA | TRBJ1-6 | TRBV27 | NA
TGTGCCACCAGTGATATTCGGTTCTCCTACAATGAGCAGTTCTTC | CATSDIRFSYNEQFF | NA | TRBJ2-1 | TRBV24-1 | NA
TGTGCCACCAGTGGGGGGAGGAACTATGGCTACACCTTC | CATSGGRNYGYTF | NA | TRBJ1-2 | TRBV24-1 | NA
TGTGCCAGCAGCTACGGGGAAGTTACGGGTGGCACAGATACGCAGTATTTT | CASSYGEVTGGTDTQYF | NA | TRBJ2-3 | TRBV21-1 | NA
TGTGCCAGCATCCTAACAGGGGGCACTGAAGCTTTCTTT | CASILTGGTEAFF | NA | TRBJ1-1 | TRBV6-6 | TRBD1
TGTGCCAGCAGCCGAAGTAGAGACTTTCCCCTCTATGGCTACACCTTC | CASSRSRDFPLYGYTF | NA | TRBJ1-2 | TRBV3-1/TRBV3-2 | NA
TGTGCCAGCAGCTCCTATTACGGGCTCACAGGTGAAAAACTGTTTTTT | CASSSYYGLTGEKLFF | NA | TRBJ1-4 | TRBV5-6 | NA
TGTGCCAGCAGCGCAGAACCAAATAAACTGTTTTTT | CASSAEPNKLFF | NA | TRBJ1-4 | TRBV9 | NA
TGCAGCGTTGATAACACCGTCCAAGAGACCCAGTACTTC | CSVDNTVQETQYF | NA | TRBJ2-5 | TRBV29-1 | NA
TGTGCCAGCAGCCAATTCAGGAACACTGAAGCTTTCTTT | CASSQFRNTEAFF | NA | TRBJ1-1 | TRBV14 | NA